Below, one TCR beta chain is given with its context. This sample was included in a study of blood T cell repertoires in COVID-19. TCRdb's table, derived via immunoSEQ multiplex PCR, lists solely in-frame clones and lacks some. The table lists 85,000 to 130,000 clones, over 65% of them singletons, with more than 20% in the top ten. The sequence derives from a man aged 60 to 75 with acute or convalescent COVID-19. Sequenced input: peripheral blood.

The CDR3 spells CASSPGTSGIMSGELFF. For the CDR3, the DNA is TGTGCCAGCAGCCCCGGGACTAGCGGGATTATGAGCGGGGAGCTGTTTTTT. The chain has TRBV11-2 and TRBJ2-2; 13 bases fit TRBD2. The ends lost 5 bases at V and 7 bases at J; junction bases unmatched: 10. CDR3 size: 17 residues. Germline-derived CDR1 and CDR2 are SGHAT and FQNNGV.